These 2 T cell receptor beta chains were all obtained from the same sample, sequenced in a study of T cells expressing NK-cell markers. TCRdb reprocessed the 5' RACE reads, with one entry per CDR3 protein and no DNA. Its table lists 500,000 or so distinct CDR3 sequences. The specimen sequenced was blood T cells: a sorted CD56 or NKG2C T cell subset, CD4+ or CD8+ T cells, or bulk PBMC T cells (not recorded which). The receptors shown here come from a man between 18 and 29 years old in good health.

The chain joins TRBV29-1 to TRBJ2-1; absent DNA, TCRdb's TRBD1 call cannot be checked. The CDR3 sequence is 16 residues long. CDR1 is SQVTM, CDR2 ANQGSEA, per germline. This CDR3 is CSVENVDRGLYNEQFF.

The chain uses TRBV12-3 or TRBV12-4 and TRBJ1-2; TCRdb's assignment of TRBD1 cannot be checked, as there is no DNA. The CDR3 loop spans 14 amino acids. The CDR3 spells CASSSGTPRDGYTF.